Each of the 17 T cell receptor beta chains below was sequenced from the same sample in a study of blood T cell repertoires in COVID-19. Libraries were prepared by immunoSEQ multiplex PCR; TCRdb keeps only in-frame clonotypes and omits some of them. The profile shows 200,000 to 250,000 clones, around 89% of them singletons. The sample comprised PBMCs or T cells enriched from blood (not recorded which). These receptors originate from a woman aged 30 to 39 who had recovered from COVID-19.

This chain joins TRBV4-1 and TRBJ2-3; 8 positions agree with TRBD2. The CDR3 totals 15 residues. The germline V gene has CDR1 MGHRA and CDR2 YSYEKL. V was pared by 1 base and J by 1 base, with 1 base of the junction left unmatched. The CDR3, as DNA: TGCGCCAGCAGCCAAGGTAGCGGGGGCACAGATACGCAGTATTTT. This translates into CASSQGSGGTDTQYF.

This chain joins TRBV5-6 and TRBJ2-2; perhaps TRBD2 as D (5 bases). This CDR3 is built from 14 residues. From germline, CDR1 is SGHDT and CDR2 YYEEEE. Deletions cut 4 bases from V and 7 bases from J, with 14 bases between. In DNA form, the CDR3 reads TGTGCCAGCAGCACATTAGCGTACGGCGGGGAGCTGTTTTTT. Its translation: CASSTLAYGGELFF.

The chain uses TRBV29-1 and TRBJ1-3; D uncertain. The CDR3 runs to 13 residues. V gave up 1 base and J gave up 2 bases, with 6 bases separating them. Per the germline V gene, CDR1 is SQVTM and CDR2 is ANQGSEA. CDR3 DNA sequence: TGCAGCGTTGAAGCCGGGACTGGAAACACCATATATTTT. Translation: CSVEAGTGNTIYF.

The chain uses TRBV29-1 and TRBJ2-1; 12 nucleotides line up with TRBD2. V gave up 1 base and J gave up 1 base; unmatched junction bases: 5. CDR3 length equals 17 residues. Germline CDR1 is SQVTM and CDR2 is ANQGSEA. Written as DNA, the CDR3 is TGCAGCGTTGAAGTCGGGACTAGCGGGTCGTCCTACAATGAGCAGTTCTTC. Its protein product is CSVEVGTSGSSYNEQFF.

This chain links TRBV29-1 with TRBJ2-1; weak D call: TRBD2 (6 bases). The germline V gene has CDR1 SQVTM and CDR2 ANQGSEA. The V gene lost 4 bases and the J gene lost 6 bases, with 7 bases spanning the gap. The CDR3 length is 11 residues. The CDR3 bases are TGCAGCGTTGCCGGGAGCAATGAGCAGTTCTTC. Its protein product is CSVAGSNEQFF.

Only one count was recorded for this clone. The V gene is TRBV9, the J gene TRBJ1-2, with D unclear. This CDR3 is built from 15 residues. The germline V and J ends were trimmed by 0 bases and 8 bases, with 17 bases remaining between them. Germline values: CDR1 SGDLS, CDR2 YYNGEE. CDR3 DNA sequence: TGTGCCAGCAGCGTAGCGGTTACCCCTCTACAGGGCTACACCTTC. This codes for CASSVAVTPLQGYTF.

V usage is TRBV11-3 and J usage is TRBJ2-1; 8 bases match TRBD2. CDR3 length: 14 amino acids. Germline V lookup: CDR1 SGHNT, CDR2 YENEEA. Trimming at V came to 0 bases and at J to 9 bases, leaving 4 bases not matched to a gene. CDR3 loop: CASSLDPGGVEQFF. The CDR3 DNA is TGTGCCAGCAGCTTAGATCCGGGGGGGGTTGAGCAGTTCTTC.

The chain employs TRBV6-4 and TRBJ2-5; tentatively, D is TRBD1 (6 bases). The CDR3 consists of 13 residues. V gave up 4 bases and J gave up 3 bases, with 9 bases separating them. Germline V gives CDR1 MRHNA, CDR2 SNTAGT. The CDR3 spells CASSASGEETQYF. The CDR3 nucleotides are TGTGCCAGCAGTGCTTCAGGGGAAGAGACCCAGTACTTC.

The CDR3 DNA is TGCGCCAGCAGCCAAGAGTTGGGGACTAACGTCGGTGGTGAGCAGTTCTTC. Protein: CASSQELGTNVGGEQFF. This chain connects TRBV4-1 to TRBJ2-1, with 7 positions matching TRBD2. V was pared by 0 bases and J by 9 bases, with 14 bases of the junction left unmatched. In germline, CDR1 is MGHRA, CDR2 YSYEKL. CDR3 length equals 17 residues.

In DNA form, the CDR3 reads TGTGCCAGCAGTGCACAGGGGGCGGGTCAGCCCCAGCATTTT. Residues: CASSAQGAGQPQHF. The chain is built from TRBV2 and TRBJ1-5, with 9 bases matching TRBD1. The CDR3 extends over 14 amino acids. CDR1 is SNHLY, CDR2 FYNNEI, per germline. The V gene end was trimmed by 4 bases and the J gene end by 6 bases; junction bases not matched to a gene: 4.

The chain is built from TRBV7-6 and TRBJ1-3; perhaps TRBD1 as D (6 bases). CDR3 length equals 17 residues. With 3 bases removed from V and 1 base from J, the gap between germline ends came to 16 bases. Germline V gene lookup returns CDR1 SGHVS and CDR2 FNYEAQ. CDR3 nucleotides: TGTGCCAGCAGCTTTACACTGGACAGCCAGTCTGGAAACACCATATATTTT. Translating it yields CASSFTLDSQSGNTIYF.

This rearrangement joins TRBV29-1 to TRBJ1-2; TRBD1 matches at 8 bases. The CDR3 sequence is 13 residues long. Germline CDR1 and CDR2: SQVTM and ANQGSEA. Unmatched junction bases numbered 6, after V lost 1 base and J lost 8 bases. Here the CDR3 reads CSVEVGTGQGYTF. CDR3 in DNA: TGCAGCGTTGAAGTTGGGACAGGCCAAGGCTACACCTTC.

The chain links TRBV20-1 to TRBJ1-1, with 7 bases identical to TRBD1. This CDR3 is 16 amino acids long. Trimming removed 3 bases from V and 2 bases from J; junction bases left unmatched: 12. Germline V gene lookup returns CDR1 DFQATT and CDR2 SNEGSKA (reference sequence). The DNA for the CDR3 is TGCAGTGCTAGTTATGGACAGGCTAAAATTAACACTGAAGCTTTCTTT. This sequence encodes CSASYGQAKINTEAFF.

V usage is TRBV19 and J usage is TRBJ2-3; 7 positions match TRBD1. This CDR3 contains 15 residues. Trimming removed 5 bases from V and 0 bases from J; junction bases left unmatched: 5. Germline loops: CDR1 LNHDA, CDR2 SQIVND (reference sequence). The chain's CDR3 is CASSSRDRSTDTQYF. The CDR3 coding sequence is TGTGCCAGTAGTTCCCGGGACAGAAGCACAGATACGCAGTATTTT.

This chain connects TRBV5-6 to TRBJ2-7; D is undetermined. The CDR3 has 15 residues. The germline V gene encodes CDR1 SGHDT and CDR2 YYEEEE. Trimming removed 0 bases from V and 1 base from J, with 11 bases in between. CDR3 coding DNA: TGTGCCAGCAGCTTGGTTACAGTTCTTTCCTACGAGCAGTACTTC. Protein: CASSLVTVLSYEQYF. Looking up the rest from reference TRBV5-6 and TRBJ2-7 gives the full variable domain: DAGVTQSPTHLIKTRGQQVTLRCSPKSGHDTVSWYQQALGQGPQFIFQYYEEEERQRGNFPDRFSGHQFPNYSSELNVNALLLGDSALYLCASSLVTVLSYEQYFGPGTRLTVT.

This chain links TRBV29-1 with TRBJ1-1, with D uncertain. Looked up from germline, CDR1 is SQVTM and CDR2 is ANQGSEA. Trimming removed 2 bases at V and 2 bases at J, with 15 bases between. This CDR3 region has 15 residues. CDR3 DNA: TGCAGCGTTGAAATGCGTGGACTGCGAAACACTGAAGCTTTCTTT. Amino acid sequence: CSVEMRGLRNTEAFF.

The rearrangement joins TRBV29-1 to TRBJ2-1, with TRBD2 matching 8 bases. The germline gives CDR1 SQVTM, CDR2 ANQGSEA. The CDR3 loop spans 14 amino acids. J lost 4 bases, V lost 1 base, and 3 bases had no gene match. DNA of the CDR3: TGCAGCGTTGAAGGGCGGGGGGAATACAATGAGCAGTTCTTC. It yields the protein CSVEGRGEYNEQFF.